The 22 T cell receptor beta chains below come from one sample, sequenced in a study of shared clonotypes between healthy human individuals. TCRdb's copy holds only in-frame clones and misses some; the assay was immunoSEQ multiplex PCR. The data contain more than 550,000 clones, roughly nine tenths of them seen just once; the ten biggest clones take up approximately 25%. CD8 cells classed as naive were CD45RO-negative and positively selected for CCR7, excluding terminally differentiated effector memory CD45RA+ cells. Sequencing was performed on naive CD8+ T cells sorted from blood. The receptors stem from a man aged 30 to 45 in good health.

V is TRBV7-9 and J is TRBJ1-4; D might be TRBD1 (6 bases). V lost 4 bases, J lost 5 bases, and 20 bases lay in between. The CDR3 extends over 17 amino acids. Germline V gene lookup returns CDR1 SEHNR and CDR2 FQNEAQ (reference sequence). In DNA, the CDR3 is TGTGCCAGCAGCTACGAAGCTAAGACAGGAATAAATGAAAAACTGTTTTTT. Translating it yields CASSYEAKTGINEKLFF.

The V and J genes are TRBV14 and TRBJ2-7, with TRBD2 as a possible D gene (5 bases). CDR3 size: 16 residues. Trimming took off 2 bases at V and 4 bases at J, with 18 bases between the two ends. From germline, CDR1 is SGHDN and CDR2 FVKESK. The chain's CDR3 is CASSQSHSDGIYEQYF. In nucleotides, the CDR3 is TGTGCCAGCAGCCAATCGCATAGTGACGGGATATACGAGCAGTACTTC.

This chain joins TRBV7-9 and TRBJ2-7; 11 bases line up with TRBD1. V lost 5 bases to trimming and J lost 5 bases; unmatched junction nucleotides: 8. Germline CDR1 reads SEHNR; CDR2 reads FQNEAQ (reference sequence). This CDR3 has 15 amino acids. CDR3 sequence: CASSPRTGGFDEQYF. DNA for the CDR3: TGTGCCAGCAGCCCACGGACAGGGGGCTTCGACGAGCAGTACTTC.

The chain carries TRBV7-2 and TRBJ2-1; 11 bases agree with TRBD2. The CDR3 consists of 17 residues. Germline loops: CDR1 SGHTA, CDR2 FQGNSA. The junction had 10 bases not matched to a gene; V was cut back by 5 bases and J by 4 bases. CDR3 sequence reads: CASSLTSGSHPYNEQFF. CDR3 sequence (DNA): TGTGCCAGCAGCCTAACTAGCGGGAGCCATCCATACAATGAGCAGTTCTTC.

The gene calls are TRBV27 and TRBJ1-5; D gene ambiguous. The CDR3 is 13 residues long. Deletions cut 3 bases from V and 3 bases from J, with 6 bases between. Germline lookup yields CDR1 MNHEY and CDR2 SMNVEV (reference sequence). CDR3 in amino acids: CASSLDDNQPQHF. CDR3 DNA: TGTGCCAGCAGTTTGGACGACAATCAGCCCCAGCATTTT.

In regard to this clone: Other DNA sequences of this sample code for an identical CDR3. The rearrangement links TRBV4-1 to TRBJ2-3; tentatively, D is TRBD1 or TRBD2 (5 bases each). The germline CDR1 and CDR2 sequences are MGHRA and YSYEKL. This CDR3 has 15 residues. V shed 1 base and J shed 3 bases, with 11 bases lying between them. The CDR3 loop is CASSQAGLGTDTQYF. CDR3 sequence (DNA): TGCGCCAGCAGCCAAGCGGGGCTCGGGACAGATACGCAGTATTTT.

The gene calls are TRBV7-8 and TRBJ1-1; 8 bases align to TRBD1. Trimming removed 5 bases from V and 4 bases from J; junction bases left unmatched: 12. This CDR3 comprises 16 residues. Germline CDR1 and CDR2: SGHVS and FQNEAQ. The CDR3 sequence: CASSTSGGAGITEAFF. DNA for the CDR3: TGTGCCAGCAGCACGTCAGGGGGCGCTGGGATCACTGAAGCTTTCTTT.

The chain recombines TRBV4-1 with TRBJ2-2; no reliable D call. The CDR3 has 14 residues. With 3 bases removed from V and 5 bases from J, the gap between germline ends came to 10 bases. CDR1 MGHRA and CDR2 YSYEKL come from the germline V gene. The CDR3 nucleotides are TGCGCCAGCAGCCAGCATACCCAGACCGGGGAGCTGTTTTTT. This sequence encodes CASSQHTQTGELFF.

The rearrangement uses TRBV10-3 and TRBJ2-7; 7 positions match TRBD1. The CDR3 extends over 14 amino acids. The trim removed 3 bases at V and 2 bases at J, leaving 4 bases unmatched. The germline V gene encodes CDR1 ENHRY and CDR2 SYGVKD. The CDR3 coding sequence is TGTGCCATCAGTGACTCCGACAGGGCCTACGAGCAGTACTTC. Its protein product is CAISDSDRAYEQYF.

This chain uses TRBV5-6 with TRBJ1-3; 7 bases align to TRBD1. This CDR3 has 13 residues. Germline CDR1 reads SGHDT; CDR2 reads YYEEEE. V was pared by 6 bases and J by 3 bases, with 3 bases of the junction left unmatched. CDR3 nucleotides: TGTGCCAGCATTACAGGGGTTGGAAACACCATATATTTT. Protein sequence: CASITGVGNTIYF.

This rearrangement joins TRBV15 to TRBJ2-7; 8 nucleotides line up with TRBD1. J was trimmed by 5 bases and V by 0 bases; bases with no gene match: 15. Germline V gives CDR1 LNHNV, CDR2 YYDKDF (reference sequence). The length of the CDR3 is 18 residues. This CDR3 reads CATSRDRYSDRVDHEQYF. The CDR3 DNA is TGTGCCACCAGCAGAGATCGGTATTCGGACAGGGTGGACCACGAGCAGTACTTC.

The chain combines TRBV29-1 with TRBJ1-1, with D hard to call. V gave up 3 bases and J gave up 7 bases, with 15 bases separating them. Germline loops: CDR1 SQVTM, CDR2 ANQGSEA. The CDR3 has 13 amino acids. The DNA for the CDR3 is TGCAGCGTTGAGTCCGCGGATGAACTTGAAGCTTTCTTT. Protein product: CSVESADELEAFF. Complete variable domain (other parts from reference TRBV29-1 and TRBJ1-1): SAVISQKPSRDICQRGTSLTIQCQVDSQVTMMFWYRQQPGQSLTLIATANQGSEATYESGFVIDKFPISRPNLTFSTLTVSNMSPEDSSIYLCSVESADELEAFFGQGTRLTVV.

This chain links TRBV13 with TRBJ2-1; 7 nucleotides align to TRBD2. V lost 6 bases, J lost 0 bases, and 8 bases stayed unmatched. Germline V lookup: CDR1 PRHDT, CDR2 FYEKMQ (reference sequence). The CDR3 loop spans 16 amino acids. In DNA form, the CDR3 reads TGTGCCAGCAGTCACCCGGGGGGAACCTCCTACAATGAGCAGTTCTTC. It yields the protein CASSHPGGTSYNEQFF.

This chain links TRBV18 with TRBJ2-5; D possibly corresponds to TRBD2 (6 bases). Deletions cut 1 base from V and 5 bases from J, with 14 bases between. Germline CDR1 is KGHSH and CDR2 is LQKENI. The CDR3 loop spans 15 amino acids. Here the CDR3 DNA reads TGTGCCAGCTCACCACGAGAGCGGGTAGGGGAGACCCAGTACTTC. Its translation is CASSPRERVGETQYF. Full variable domain (missing parts from reference TRBV18 and TRBJ2-5): NAGVMQNPRHLVRRRGQEARLRCSPMKGHSHVYWYRQLPEEGLKFMVYLQKENIIDESGMPKERFSAEFPKEGPSILRIQQVVRGDSAAYFCASSPRERVGETQYFGPGTRLLVL.

The rearrangement joins TRBV14 to TRBJ2-1, with 8 bases fitting TRBD2. V lost 4 bases, J lost 9 bases, and 11 bases stayed unmatched. The V gene's germline CDR1 is SGHDN and CDR2 FVKESK. The CDR3 runs to 15 residues. The CDR3 region is CASSLLAGMVGEQFF. The CDR3 DNA reads TGTGCCAGCAGCCTCTTAGCGGGAATGGTTGGTGAGCAGTTCTTC.

This chain joins TRBV11-2 and TRBJ2-5; 7 bases line up with TRBD2. The ends lost 4 bases at V and 4 bases at J; junction bases unmatched: 6. This CDR3 has 14 amino acids. The germline V gene encodes CDR1 SGHAT and CDR2 FQNNGV. The CDR3 DNA is TGTGCCAGCAGCTCACCGGGACTAAGAGAGACCCAGTACTTC. Its protein is CASSSPGLRETQYF.

The rearrangement links TRBV27 to TRBJ2-3, with D perhaps TRBD1 (7 bases). V shed 5 bases and J shed 2 bases, with 14 bases lying between them. Per germline, CDR1 MNHEY and CDR2 SMNVEV (reference sequence). This CDR3 is 15 amino acids long. For the CDR3, the DNA is TGTGCCAGCAGTCCAGGGGGGACATTCACAGATACGCAGTATTTT. Protein product: CASSPGGTFTDTQYF.

In nucleotides, the CDR3 is TGCGCCAGCAGCCAAGATTGGGGGGGCGCGCTCACCGGGGAGCTGTTTTTT. This translates into CASSQDWGGALTGELFF. This chain connects TRBV4-3 to TRBJ2-2; D is possibly TRBD2 (7 bases). The V gene lost 0 bases and the J gene lost 4 bases, with 15 bases spanning the gap. Germline V gives CDR1 LGHNA, CDR2 YSLEER. The CDR3 totals 17 residues.

J is TRBJ2-7 and V is TRBV27; 8 bases align to TRBD2. CDR3 length: 15 amino acids. Germline V gene data show CDR1 as MNHEY and CDR2 as SMNVEV (reference sequence). Trimming at V came to 6 bases and at J to 2 bases, leaving 9 bases not matched to a gene. The CDR3 nucleotides read TGTGCCAGCAGACCTGGGGCGGGAGGCACCTACGAGCAGTACTTC. Encoded protein: CASRPGAGGTYEQYF.

The chain's CDR3 is CASSPGLAVYEQYF. The CDR3 nucleotides are TGTGCCAGTAGTCCCGGTTTGGCAGTCTACGAGCAGTACTTC. The chain uses TRBV19 and TRBJ2-7; no firm D call. CDR3 length: 14 amino acids. V dropped 5 bases and J dropped 3 bases, with 14 bases sitting between them. Germline V CDR1 and CDR2: LNHDA, SQIVND (reference sequence).

The chain recombines TRBV5-1 with TRBJ2-5; D perhaps matches TRBD2 (5 bases). The CDR3 is made up of 16 amino acids. Looked up from germline, CDR1 is SGHRS and CDR2 is YFSETQ. The V end lost 4 bases, the J end lost 1 base, and 17 bases lay between the germline ends. The CDR3 DNA is TGCGCCAGCAGCACACGGAGCGGAGGTAGCCAAGAGACCCAGTACTTC. Translated: CASSTRSGGSQETQYF.

V is TRBV7-8 and J is TRBJ1-5; 12 positions agree with TRBD1. V shed 9 bases, J shed 6 bases, and the junction held 6 bases outside the gene matches. The CDR3 loop spans 14 amino acids. Germline values: CDR1 SGHVS, CDR2 FQNEAQ. CDR3 sequence (DNA): TGTGCCAGTGCCGGGACAGGGGGCCCTCAGCCCCAGCATTTT. Its translation is CASAGTGGPQPQHF.